This T cell receptor beta chain appears in the sequencing data of a study of shared clonotypes between healthy human individuals. Study-wide findings and caveats: Only blood was sampled, and tissue TCR repertoires likely differ from blood ones.

This CDR3 region has 17 residues. CDR1 and CDR2 (germline): SGHRS, YFSETQ. V was clipped by 1 base and J by 0 bases, with 14 bases between them. Donors, without exception, were Caucasian adults residing in Nashville, Tennessee. About this clone: What it recognizes is unknown.

Profiled with immunoSEQ multiplex PCR; TCRdb holds only in-frame clones, not every one. There are roughly 490,000 clones in the sample; around 78% occur only once, and over 10% lies in the top ten. The clonotype originates from a woman aged 40 to 55 in good health. Some clones in this sample may be carry-over from other donors' samples. The sample comprised PBMCs. V is TRBV5-1 and J is TRBJ1-3; unclear D gene. CDR3 DNA: TGCGCCAGCAGCTTGCAACCCGCGGGAAACTCTGGAAACACCATATATTTT. This gives the protein CASSLQPAGNSGNTIYF. The full variable domain, its missing parts supplied by reference TRBV5-1 and TRBJ1-3, is KAGVTQTPRYLIKTRGQQVTLSCSPISGHRSVSWYQQTPGQGLQFLFEYFSETQRNKGNFPGRFSGRQFSNSRSEMNVSTLELGDSALYLCASSLQPAGNSGNTIYFGEGSWLTVV.